The clone carrying this T cell receptor (beta chain) was found many times. Its antigen is still unknown. Fresh peripheral blood (approximately 10 ml) yielded the PBMCs. This specimen comes from a study of Graves' ophthalmopathy and Graves' hyperthyroidism. This CDR3 has 13 amino acids. Germline V gene sequence: CDR1 MNHEY, CDR2 SVGEGT. Deletions cut 7 bases from V and 5 bases from J, with 15 bases between. Regarding the study as a whole: The blood repertoire also included most expanded thyroid clonotypes above 0.001 frequency. Progression of ophthalmopathy was predicted by the model with approximately 71% sensitivity and just under 75% specificity.

The TCR beta CDR3 regions underwent amplification from RNA transcripts. An opening RT-PCR round employed HTBI primers and preceded a second-round multiplex PCR. TCRdb independently ran MiXCR on the multiplex PCR reads; one entry per CDR3 protein. The sample includes about 400,000 distinct CDR3 sequences, around 16% of them seen just once. The specimen sequenced was peripheral blood. This chain uses TRBV6-2 or TRBV6-3 with TRBJ2-7, with a possible D match to TRBD1 (5 bases). This clonotype was sampled from a young woman with Graves' ophthalmopathy. CDR3 nucleotide sequence: TGTGCCAGCACCCGACTTCAGGGTCACGAGCAGTACTTC. This codes for CASTRLQGHEQYF.